A single sample is the source of the 24 T cell receptor beta chains below, sequenced in a study of T cell responses to AZD1222 COVID-19 vaccine. Using immunoSEQ multiplex PCR, the repertoire was profiled, and TCRdb retains in-frame clones only, with some absent. The sample consists of about 140,000 clones, 85% to 95% of them appearing once. This material consisted of peripheral blood, taken on day 0 of MenACWY control vaccination. These receptors were taken from an adult in good health.

The count of this clone is one. The rearrangement uses TRBV6-1 and TRBJ1-6; 8 nucleotides align to TRBD1. The germline V gene encodes CDR1 MNHNS and CDR2 SASEGT. The CDR3 consists of 15 residues. Trimming at V came to 3 bases and at J to 7 bases, leaving 5 bases not matched to a gene. The CDR3 nucleotides are TGTGCCAGCAGTGAGCGGACAGGGCCCAATTCACCCCTCCACTTT. Translation: CASSERTGPNSPLHF.

This chain uses TRBV7-8 with TRBJ1-6, with D unclear. The V gene's germline CDR1 is SGHVS and CDR2 FQNEAQ. V lost 1 base and J lost 0, with 13 bases in between. The CDR3 length is 18 residues. The CDR3, as DNA: TGTGCCAGCAGCTTAGAGGGAACCTCAAGCTCCTATAATTCACCCCTCCACTTT. Encoded protein: CASSLEGTSSSYNSPLHF.

This sequence joins TRBV11-2 and TRBJ2-5, with D tentatively TRBD1 (6 bases). The CDR3 runs 15 residues. The germline gives CDR1 SGHAT, CDR2 FQNNGV. V shed 4 bases and J shed 3 bases, with 15 bases lying between them. The CDR3 loop reads CASSSNGQWEETQYF. CDR3 bases: TGTGCCAGCAGCTCGAACGGACAGTGGGAAGAGACCCAGTACTTC.

This clone appeared a single time. Here the CDR3 DNA reads TGCGCCAGCAGGCTCTACACAGGGGCAGATACGCAGTATTTT. Protein: CASRLYTGADTQYF. The chain joins TRBV4-1 to TRBJ2-3; 7 positions agree with TRBD1. In germline, CDR1 is MGHRA, CDR2 YSYEKL. CDR3 length equals 14 residues. Losses at the gene ends were 6 bases for V and 4 bases for J; bases not matched to a gene: 7.

The chain employs TRBV5-1 and TRBJ2-1; D perhaps matches TRBD1 (6 bases). Germline V gene lookup returns CDR1 SGHRS and CDR2 YFSETQ. V lost 1 base to trimming and J lost 6 bases, with 8 bases between them. The CDR3 has 13 residues. CDR3 residues: CASSLPGVNEQFF. CDR3 bases: TGCGCCAGCAGCTTGCCAGGGGTCAATGAGCAGTTCTTC.

CDR3 DNA: TGTGCCATCAGTGAGTCAGGCAGGGGAGATGGCTACACCTTC. This gives the protein CAISESGRGDGYTF. The J gene is TRBJ1-2, the V gene TRBV10-3; TRBD1 might be the D (6 bases). The V gene lost 0 bases and the J gene lost 6 bases, with 11 bases spanning the gap. This CDR3 comprises 14 residues. The germline V gene encodes CDR1 ENHRY and CDR2 SYGVKD.

V and J are TRBV9 and TRBJ2-3; 8 positions match TRBD2. The germline CDR1 and CDR2 sequences are SGDLS and YYNGEE. The J segment lost 6 bases and the V segment lost 0 bases, leaving 3 bases of the junction unmatched. This CDR3 is 14 amino acids long. As DNA, the CDR3 is TGTGCCAGCAGCGTAGGGATAGCGGGGGATACGCAGTATTTT. Encoded protein: CASSVGIAGDTQYF.

The chain links TRBV28 to TRBJ1-2; D is undetermined. The CDR3 has 13 amino acids. The V gene lost 3 bases and the J gene lost 4 bases, with 9 bases spanning the gap. The germline CDR1 and CDR2 sequences are MDHEN and SYDVKM. For the CDR3, the DNA is TGTGCCAGCAGTTTGCCAGATACCTATGGCTACACCTTC. As protein: CASSLPDTYGYTF.

V gene TRBV6-5 combines with J gene TRBJ1-1, with 11 bases identical to TRBD1. V lost 8 bases, J lost 5 bases, and 7 bases stayed unmatched. Germline V gene data show CDR1 as MNHEY and CDR2 as SVGAGI. The CDR3 extends over 14 amino acids. CDR3 amino acids: CASSWTGGATEAFF. The CDR3 nucleotides are TGTGCCAGCTCATGGACAGGGGGCGCGACTGAAGCTTTCTTT.

The chain carries TRBV2 and TRBJ2-2; 11 bases map to TRBD1. The CDR3 contains 16 residues. Looked up from germline, CDR1 is SNHLY and CDR2 is FYNNEI. Trimming removed 6 bases from V and 5 bases from J; junction bases left unmatched: 8. The DNA for the CDR3 is TGTGCCAGCAGCCTCGGACAGGGGGCAAAAACCGGGGAGCTGTTTTTT. Its translation is CASSLGQGAKTGELFF.

V is TRBV5-1 and J is TRBJ1-2, with D unclear. CDR3 length equals 15 residues. The germline V gene has CDR1 SGHRS and CDR2 YFSETQ. Trimming cost V 4 bases and J 3 bases, with 16 bases left between them. CDR3 nucleotides: TGCGCCAGCAGCCACACTACTGACGGCTACTATGGCTACACCTTC. Translation: CASSHTTDGYYGYTF.

This chain links TRBV6-5 with TRBJ2-7; 9 bases map to TRBD1. Germline loops: CDR1 MNHEY, CDR2 SVGAGI. Germline trimming cut 3 bases from V and 0 bases from J; bases unmatched to any gene: 6. This CDR3 is 16 amino acids long. The CDR3 DNA reads TGTGCCAGCAGTTATCTCGGACAGGGGAGCTCCTACGAGCAGTACTTC. Its protein is CASSYLGQGSSYEQYF.

This chain joins TRBV3-1 (or the pseudogene TRBV3-2) and TRBJ2-7; 8 bases map to TRBD1. The J segment lost 2 bases and the V segment lost 1 base, leaving 4 bases of the junction unmatched. CDR3 size: 15 residues. Germline assignment: CDR1 LGHDT and CDR2 YNNKEL (reference sequence). Here the CDR3 DNA reads TGTGCCAGCAGCCAAGGAGTACAGGGGGCCTACGAGCAGTACTTC. Its translation is CASSQGVQGAYEQYF.

This chain uses TRBV18 with TRBJ1-5, with TRBD1 as a possible D gene (5 bases). The germline V gene encodes CDR1 KGHSH and CDR2 LQKENI. With 2 bases removed from V and 4 bases from J, the gap between germline ends came to 9 bases. The CDR3 has 14 residues. CDR3 loop: CASSPGTFNQPQHF. The DNA for the CDR3 is TGTGCCAGCTCACCAGGGACTTTTAATCAGCCCCAGCATTTT.

J is TRBJ1-2 and V is TRBV7-8; D is perhaps TRBD1 (6 bases). CDR1 SGHVS and CDR2 FQNEAQ come from the germline V gene. The CDR3 contains 15 residues. V shed 4 bases and J shed 4 bases, with 16 bases lying between them. The CDR3: CASSSGAGGSYGYTF. Here the CDR3 DNA reads TGTGCCAGCAGCTCAGGGGCGGGGGGCAGCTATGGCTACACCTTC.

The chain uses TRBV18 and TRBJ2-3, with D uncertain. The CDR3 contains 13 residues. Trimming left V 3 bases short and J 4 bases short, with 8 bases between. Looked up from germline, CDR1 is KGHSH and CDR2 is LQKENI. Here the CDR3 DNA reads TGTGCCAGCTCACCCTTTGCGGCAGATACGCAGTATTTT. It codes for CASSPFAADTQYF.

The V gene is TRBV19, the J gene TRBJ1-1; TRBD1 matches 7 bases. Germline assignment: CDR1 LNHDA and CDR2 SQIVND (reference sequence). This CDR3 spans 12 amino acids. Trimming at V came to 3 bases and at J to 7 bases, leaving 2 bases not matched to a gene. The CDR3 coding sequence is TGTGCCAGTAGTATTTGGGACAGTGAAGCTTTCTTT. Its protein is CASSIWDSEAFF.

V gene TRBV6-4 combines with J gene TRBJ2-1; 10 positions match TRBD2. The V gene end was trimmed by 5 bases and the J gene end by 8 bases; junction bases not matched to a gene: 12. This CDR3 contains 16 residues. In germline, CDR1 is MRHNA, CDR2 SNTAGT. CDR3 protein: CASSQRGASGSDEQFF. DNA for the CDR3: TGTGCCAGCAGTCAAAGGGGGGCTAGCGGGAGCGATGAGCAGTTCTTC.

The genes are TRBV7-9 and TRBJ2-3, with D uncertain. This CDR3 contains 13 residues. CDR1 and CDR2 (germline): SEHNR, FQNEAQ (reference sequence). V lost 8 bases and J lost 0, with 9 bases in between. The CDR3 loop is CASLVSSTDTQYF. For the CDR3, the DNA is TGTGCCAGCTTGGTATCTAGCACAGATACGCAGTATTTT. Full variable domain (missing parts from reference TRBV7-9 and TRBJ2-3): DTGVSQNPRHKITKRGQNVTFRCDPISEHNRLYWYRQTLGQGPEFLTYFQNEAQLEKSRLLSDRFSAERPKGSFSTLEIQRTEQGDSAMYLCASLVSSTDTQYFGPGTRLTVL.

This CDR3 reads CASSHALGTSGYTF. The CDR3 DNA follows: TGCGCCAGCAGCCATGCCTTAGGGACGTCTGGCTACACCTTC. The V and J genes are TRBV4-3 and TRBJ1-2; the D gene is possibly TRBD1 (5 bases). The CDR3 sequence is 14 residues long. The germline V and J ends were trimmed by 3 bases and 7 bases, with 15 bases remaining between them. Germline V CDR1 and CDR2: LGHNA, YSLEER.

The V and J genes are TRBV6-2 or TRBV6-3 and TRBJ2-5; D gene uncertain. Germline assignment: CDR1 MNHEY and CDR2 SVGEGT. Trimming removed 4 bases at V and 5 bases at J, with 14 bases between. The CDR3 runs to 14 residues. CDR3 residues: CASSSLDPGETQYF. CDR3 nucleotides: TGTGCCAGCAGTTCCCTAGACCCGGGCGAGACCCAGTACTTC.

The chain is built from TRBV5-1 and TRBJ1-6; tentative D call: TRBD1 (5 bases). The CDR3 totals 15 residues. Looked up from germline, CDR1 is SGHRS and CDR2 is YFSETQ. The V gene lost 4 bases and the J gene lost 7 bases, with 15 bases spanning the gap. The CDR3 sequence is CASSQYDSLNSPLHF. The CDR3 nucleotides are TGCGCCAGCAGCCAGTACGACAGCCTCAATTCACCCCTCCACTTT.

The chain links TRBV25-1 to TRBJ2-7, with unresolved D. The V end lost 10 bases, the J end lost 4 bases, and 11 bases lay between the germline ends. The CDR3 loop spans 11 amino acids. The germline gives CDR1 MGHDK, CDR2 SYGVNS. CDR3 region: CATTWGYEQYF. The CDR3 nucleotides read TGTGCCACAACGTGGGGATACGAGCAGTACTTC.

The chain carries TRBV2 and TRBJ2-2; 8 bases line up with TRBD2. Germline V CDR1 and CDR2: SNHLY, FYNNEI. V dropped 3 bases and J dropped 7; count of bases not matched to a gene: 7. This CDR3 has 15 amino acids. CDR3: CASSDRGGEFGELFF. In DNA, the CDR3 is TGTGCCAGCAGTGACCGGGGGGGAGAGTTCGGGGAGCTGTTTTTT.